This is a list of T cell receptor beta chains from one sample in a study of OX40 agonist ivuxolimab in advanced cancers. The method was immunoSEQ multiplex PCR; TCRdb's version includes in-frame clones alone and lacks a portion of them. This table has around 94,000 clones, around nine tenths appearing once. The source was CD4+ or CD8+ T cells sorted from blood, collected in a trial of the OX40 agonist ivuxolimab. These receptors were obtained from an adult with an advanced solid tumor such as melanoma, head and neck, liver or kidney cancer. Both conserved end residues are part of each CDR3. Fields, in order: CDR3 length, clone size, D gene, V gene, J gene, CDR3 DNA, CDR3 protein. The D gene is left open where the match is weak. The size of a clone is reported for some rows only, either as once, few or many, or as a class for expanded clones.

14,once,.,TRBV10-3,TRBJ2-3,TGTGCCATCAGTGAGTCATTCGGGGAAGATACGCAGTATTTT,CAISESFGEDTQYF
16,once,TRBD2,TRBV10-3,TRBJ2-7,TGTGCCATCAGGGGGGCACTAGCGGGATCTTCCTACGAGCAGTACTTC,CAIRGALAGSSYEQYF
15,.,.,TRBV18,TRBJ2-3,TGTGCCAGCTCCCTGTGGGCTGATATCACAGATACGCAGTATTTT,CASSLWADITDTQYF
17,.,.,TRBV5-5,TRBJ1-5,TGTGCCAGCAGCTTGGTTGTGGGCAGGGGAGGCAATCAGCCCCAGCATTTT,CASSLVVGRGGNQPQHF
14,.,.,TRBV5-6,TRBJ1-6,TGTGCCAGCAGGACTCGGGGGCGAGATTCACCCCTCCACTTT,CASRTRGRDSPLHF
15,.,.,TRBV5-5,TRBJ1-2,TGTGCCAGCAGCTTGCTTGGAGGAGGCCCCTATGGCTACACCTTC,CASSLLGGGPYGYTF
16,.,TRBD1,TRBV7-8,TRBJ2-1,TGTGCCAGCAGCCCCCGGGACAGGGGTTTGGCCAATGAGCAGTTCTTC,CASSPRDRGLANEQFF
14,.,.,TRBV7-6,TRBJ2-3,TGTGCCAGCAGCTCACTAACTAGCACAGATACGCAGTATTTT,CASSSLTSTDTQYF
17,few,.,TRBV18,TRBJ1-5,TGTGCCAGCTCACTAATAGCTCTGGGATTCCTTAATCAGCCCCAGCATTTT,CASSLIALGFLNQPQHF
15,.,TRBD1,TRBV7-3,TRBJ1-1,TGTGCCAGCAGCCTGACAGGGGGCCCGAACACTGAAGCTTTCTTT,CASSLTGGPNTEAFF
13,.,.,TRBV7-2,TRBJ1-1,TGTGCCAGCAGCTTACAGTGGGGAATTGAAGCTTTCTTT,CASSLQWGIEAFF
13,.,.,TRBV6-6,TRBJ1-2,TGTGCCAGCAGTTACAGCGATCGTCTAGGCTACACCTTC,CASSYSDRLGYTF
16,.,TRBD2,TRBV7-7,TRBJ2-1,TGTGCTAGCAGCTTACGTCAGACTAGCGCTGGCAATGAGCAGTTCTTC,CASSLRQTSAGNEQFF
13,.,.,TRBV19,TRBJ2-7,TGTGCCAGTAGTATAGAAGCAGACTACGAGCAGTACTTC,CASSIEADYEQYF
14,.,.,TRBV5-6,TRBJ1-6,TGTGCCAGCAGCACGGACAGAACGGATTCACCCCTCCACTTT,CASSTDRTDSPLHF
13,.,.,TRBV11-2,TRBJ1-2,TGTGCCAGCAGCTTCCCAGGGAGTTATGGCTACACCTTC,CASSFPGSYGYTF
13,.,.,TRBV2,TRBJ1-6,TGTGCCAGCAGTGAAATGATCAATTCACCCCTCCACTTT,CASSEMINSPLHF
14,.,.,TRBV5-4,TRBJ1-2,TGTGCCAGCAGCTTCGATCGGGCTAACTATGGCTACACCTTC,CASSFDRANYGYTF
15,.,TRBD2,TRBV6-1,TRBJ2-7,TGTGCCAGCACTAACCCCGCGGGGGTCTCCTACGAGCAGTACTTC,CASTNPAGVSYEQYF
12,.,.,TRBV30,TRBJ2-2,TGTGCCTGGAGTGTACACGCCGGGGAGCTGTTTTTT,CAWSVHAGELFF
12,.,.,TRBV11-3,TRBJ1-1,TGTGCCAGCAGTCTCCAGTACAGGGAAGCTTTCTTT,CASSLQYREAFF
16,.,TRBD1,TRBV18,TRBJ2-5,TGTGCCAGCTCACCAGGCGGGACAGGGGGAGGCGAGACCCAGTACTTC,CASSPGGTGGGETQYF
13,.,.,TRBV29-1,TRBJ1-4,TGCAGCGTTGGGGAGCAGGTTAATGAAAAACTGTTTTTT,CSVGEQVNEKLFF
15,.,TRBD2,TRBV11-3,TRBJ2-7,TGTGCCAGCAGCTGTGCCGGGACTAGCGGCTACGAGCAGTACTTC,CASSCAGTSGYEQYF
13,.,TRBD1,TRBV6-5,TRBJ2-5,TGTGCCAGCAAACAGGGGGCTGAAGAGACCCAGTACTTC,CASKQGAEETQYF
13,.,.,TRBV19,TRBJ2-3,TGTGCCAGTAGCATCCCGGACCGGTATACGCAGTATTTT,CASSIPDRYTQYF
14,.,.,TRBV7-2,TRBJ1-1,TGTGCCAGCAGCTTAGTTGAGCTGGTCACTGAAGCTTTCTTT,CASSLVELVTEAFF
17,.,TRBD2,TRBV5-1,TRBJ2-7,TGCGCCAGCAGCTTCCTGACTAGCGGCACTGGGGCCTACGAGCAGTACTTC,CASSFLTSGTGAYEQYF
14,.,TRBD1,TRBV11-2,TRBJ1-2,TGTGCCAGCAGCTCCCCGGGACAGAGACTTGGCTACACCTTC,CASSSPGQRLGYTF
14,.,.,TRBV2,TRBJ1-1,TGTGCCAGCAGAGGAAGGGAGGGGTTAGGCAAAGCTTTCTTT,CASRGREGLGKAFF
15,.,.,TRBV6-1,TRBJ1-2,TGTGCCAGCAGTGAACTAGGGGCGGGCAACTATGGCTACACCTTC,CASSELGAGNYGYTF
14,.,.,TRBV2,TRBJ1-5,TGTGCCAGCAGTGAAGGGCTCAGCAATCAGCCCCAGCATTTT,CASSEGLSNQPQHF
16,.,TRBD2,TRBV4-1,TRBJ2-1,TGCGCCAGCAGCCAAGACGGGCGCGGGAGGGGCAATGAGCAGTTCTTC,CASSQDGRGRGNEQFF